The clone carrying this T cell receptor beta chain was observed a few times. Antigen unknown. The data stem from a study of T cell repertoires in cytomegalovirus infection. The CDR3 is 16 residues long. Looked up from germline, CDR1 is MNHEY and CDR2 is SMNVEV (reference sequence). J was trimmed by 3 bases and V by 2 bases; bases with no gene match: 6. MiXCR, applied by TCRdb to the reads, yields one record per CDR3 protein. The data show about 740,000 distinct CDR3 sequences, 30% to 40% seen once. The clonotype was recovered from a human donor in good health (CMV status not recorded). Some clones in this sample may be carry-over from other donors' samples. The chain uses TRBV27 and TRBJ2-5, with TRBD1 identical over 10 bases. Source: cultured PBMCs, taken from culture after CMV antigen stimulation. The CDR3 loop reads CASSLRRTGGKETQYF. Written as DNA, the CDR3 is TGTGCCAGCAGTTTAAGGAGGACAGGGGGGAAAGAGACCCAGTACTTC.